This passage covers 26 T cell receptor beta chains from one sample sequenced in a study of neurological immune-mediated disorders. TCRdb recomputed calls from the 5' RACE reads with MiXCR, one row per CDR3 protein. This table has 50,000 to 80,000 distinct CDR3 sequences, less than 5.5% appearing once. The sequenced sample consisted of PBMCs. The receptors stem from a man younger than 40 with multiple sclerosis.

This clonotype was observed at least ten times. V gene TRBV4-1 combines with J gene TRBJ1-1; D is possibly TRBD1 (6 bases). The CDR3 totals 14 residues. The germline CDR1 and CDR2 sequences are MGHRA and YSYEKL. V lost 1 base and J lost 8, with 14 bases in between. The CDR3 DNA follows: TGCGCCAGCAGCCAAGGAGGGGGGCCTATCGAAGCTTTCTTT. Protein product: CASSQGGGPIEAFF.

This clonotype was observed many times. The rearrangement uses TRBV7-8 and TRBJ1-4, with D unresolved. The germline V gene has CDR1 SGHVS and CDR2 FQNEAQ. CDR3 length equals 12 residues. Trimming cost V 6 bases and J 8 bases, with 10 bases left between them. The CDR3 protein is CASRRGEEKLFF. As DNA, the CDR3 is TGTGCCAGCAGGCGGGGAGAAGAAAAACTGTTTTTT.

Many counts were recorded for this clonotype. The chain links TRBV7-2 to TRBJ1-6, with D unresolved. V gave up 5 bases and J gave up 8 bases, with 10 bases separating them. CDR1 and CDR2 from the germline V gene are SGHTA and FQGNSA. The CDR3 covers 13 residues. The CDR3 spells CASSPNRHSPLHF. The CDR3 DNA follows: TGTGCCAGCAGCCCTAATCGGCATTCACCCCTCCACTTT. The full variable domain, with the rest looked up from reference TRBV7-2 and TRBJ1-6, is GAGVSQSPSNKVTEKGKDVELRCDPISGHTALYWYRQSLGQGLEFLIYFQGNSAPDKSGLPSDRFSAERTGGSVSTLTIQRTQQEDSAVYLCASSPNRHSPLHFGNGTRLTVT.

This clonotype was observed many times. The chain joins TRBV10-3 to TRBJ1-2; TRBD1 is a possible D gene (5 bases). The germline V gene has CDR1 ENHRY and CDR2 SYGVKD. The CDR3 runs to 13 residues. V gave up 3 bases and J gave up 7 bases, with 12 bases separating them. This chain's CDR3 is CAISDRVSGGYTF. The CDR3 bases are TGTGCCATCAGTGACAGGGTATCAGGTGGCTACACCTTC.

This clonotype was observed at least ten times. The V and J genes are TRBV9 and TRBJ1-1; unclear D gene. V was cut by 4 bases and J by 0 bases, with 10 bases left in between. The CDR3 is 14 residues long. CDR1 and CDR2 from the germline V gene are SGDLS and YYNGEE. The CDR3 sequence: CASSPRPVNTEAFF. DNA for the CDR3: TGTGCCAGCAGCCCCCGGCCGGTGAACACTGAAGCTTTCTTT. The whole variable domain, remainder taken from reference TRBV9 and TRBJ1-1, is DSGVTQTPKHLITATGQRVTLRCSPRSGDLSVYWYQQSLDQGLQFLIQYYNGEERAKGNILERFSAQQFPDLHSELNLSSLELGDSALYFCASSPRPVNTEAFFGQGTRLTVV.

The chain carries TRBV7-3 and TRBJ2-5; 7 bases align to TRBD2. V trimming: 1 base; J trimming: 1 base; junction bases outside the gene matches: 3. The CDR3 covers 15 residues. Looked up from germline, CDR1 is SGHTA and CDR2 is FQGTGA. In DNA form, the CDR3 reads TGTGCCAGCAGCTTAAGCGGGGGTAGCCAAGAGACCCAGTACTTC. Its translation is CASSLSGGSQETQYF.

This clonotype was found many times. This chain connects TRBV5-1 to TRBJ2-7; D unresolved. V was trimmed by 0 bases and J by 2 bases, leaving 9 bases between them. The germline CDR1 and CDR2 sequences are SGHRS and YFSETQ. The CDR3 spans 14 residues. This chain's CDR3 is CASSLDPPAYEQYV. CDR3 nucleotide sequence: TGCGCCAGCAGCTTGGATCCCCCAGCCTACGAGCAGTACGTC.

Ten or more counts support this clonotype. The chain is built from TRBV25-1 and TRBJ2-4; D may be TRBD2 (5 bases). V gave up 0 bases and J gave up 1 base, with 7 bases separating them. The germline V gene has CDR1 MGHDK and CDR2 SYGVNS. This CDR3 region has 15 residues. Written as DNA, the CDR3 is TGTGCCAGCAGTGAATATAGAGGGGCCAAAAACATTCAGTACTTC. This codes for CASSEYRGAKNIQYF.

At least ten counts were recorded for this clonotype. This chain uses TRBV20-1 with TRBJ2-3, with TRBD2 matching 12 bases. The CDR3 extends over 15 amino acids. After removal of 2 bases from V and 6 bases from J, the junction contained 6 bases not matched to a gene. Looked up from germline, CDR1 is DFQATT and CDR2 is SNEGSKA (reference sequence). In nucleotides, the CDR3 is TGCAGTGCTAGACCTAGCGGGGGGGCAAGGGATACGCAGTATTTT. Protein product: CSARPSGGARDTQYF.

This clonotype has at least ten counts. V usage is TRBV7-7 and J usage is TRBJ2-2; maybe TRBD2 (6 bases). Trimming removed 5 bases at V and 2 bases at J, with 12 bases between. From germline, CDR1 is SSHAT and CDR2 FNYEAQ (reference sequence). There are 15 residues in the CDR3. The CDR3 nucleotides read TGTGCCAGCAGCCCCGGGACTCTTAACACCGGGGAGCTGTTTTTT. This translates into CASSPGTLNTGELFF.

This clonotype came up many times. The chain employs TRBV29-1 and TRBJ2-7; 7 bases agree with TRBD2. The CDR3 loop spans 15 amino acids. V lost 3 bases, J lost 5 bases, and 13 bases stayed unmatched. Germline CDR1 reads SQVTM; CDR2 reads ANQGSEA. DNA for the CDR3: TGCAGCGTTGAGGGGGGGGACCTAAGACGCAACGAGCAGTACTTC. Encoded protein: CSVEGGDLRRNEQYF.

This clonotype has at least ten counts. This sequence joins TRBV12-3 or TRBV12-4 and TRBJ2-6, with TRBD1 as a possible D gene (5 bases). The germline V and J ends were trimmed by 8 bases and 0 bases, with 14 bases remaining between them. This CDR3 spans 16 amino acids. CDR3 amino acids: CASGRQISSGANVLTF. CDR3 nucleotide sequence: TGTGCCAGCGGACGACAGATAAGCTCTGGGGCCAACGTCCTGACTTTC.

This clonotype was found many times. This chain connects TRBV2 to TRBJ2-3; the D gene is possibly TRBD1 (5 bases). The CDR3 contains 16 residues. Trimming took off 5 bases at V and 2 bases at J, with 17 bases between the two ends. Per the germline V gene, CDR1 is SNHLY and CDR2 is FYNNEI. CDR3 in DNA: TGTGCCAGCAGTCAACCGACAGACACTATCACAGATACGCAGTATTTT. Protein product: CASSQPTDTITDTQYF. Full variable domain (missing parts from reference TRBV2 and TRBJ2-3): EPEVTQTPSHQVTQMGQEVILRCVPISNHLYFYWYRQILGQKVEFLVSFYNNEISEKSEIFDDQFSVERPDGSNFTLKIRSTKLEDSAMYFCASSQPTDTITDTQYFGPGTRLTVL.

This clonotype was observed a few times. The rearrangement links TRBV7-3 to TRBJ2-6; 9 bases map to TRBD1. V dropped 11 bases and J dropped 0; count of bases not matched to a gene: 8. This CDR3 spans 16 amino acids. CDR1 and CDR2 from the germline V gene are SGHTA and FQGTGA. CDR3 in DNA: TGTGCCTGCGGGACAGGGATCAGCTCTGGGGCCAACGTCCTGACTTTC. This encodes CACGTGISSGANVLTF. Full variable domain (outside the CDR3, taken from reference TRBV7-3 and TRBJ2-6): GAGVSQTPSNKVTEKGKYVELRCDPISGHTALYWYRQSLGQGPEFLIYFQGTGAADDSGLPNDRFFAVRPEGSVSTLKIQRTERGDSAVYLCACGTGISSGANVLTFGAGSRLTVL.

This clonotype appeared many times. The chain recombines TRBV2 with TRBJ1-1, with D possibly matching TRBD1 (5 bases). V lost 2 bases and J 4 bases, leaving 14 bases between the germline ends. The CDR3 is 15 residues long. The germline gives CDR1 SNHLY, CDR2 FYNNEI. This CDR3 is CASSESWGRITEAFF. The CDR3 DNA reads TGTGCCAGCAGTGAATCCTGGGGGAGGATCACTGAAGCTTTCTTT.

In this sample, this clonotype turned up a few times. The chain links TRBV10-3 to TRBJ1-2; no firm D call. This CDR3 has 15 amino acids. Germline CDR1 and CDR2: ENHRY and SYGVKD. V lost 10 bases and J lost 3, with 21 bases in between. The CDR3 loop reads CATSRRQRRDYGYTF. The CDR3 coding sequence is TGTGCCACCTCAAGGCGGCAGAGGAGGGACTATGGCTACACCTTC.

This clonotype ranks as medium-sized (0.01 to 0.1%). This sequence joins TRBV12-3 or TRBV12-4 and TRBJ1-2; D perhaps matches TRBD1 (5 bases). V was trimmed by 5 bases and J by 3 bases, leaving 16 bases between them. The CDR3 runs 15 residues. CDR3 coding DNA: TGTGCCAGCAGTCGCAGGGAGGTCCTAGACTATGGCTACACCTTC. Translated, it gives CASSRREVLDYGYTF.

The table lists this clonotype with many counts. V and J are TRBV20-1 and TRBJ1-4, with D maybe TRBD1 (5 bases). The CDR3 covers 14 residues. The ends were cut back, 0 bases at V and 6 bases at J, with 11 bases in the middle. Germline CDR1 is DFQATT and CDR2 is SNEGSKA (reference sequence). The CDR3 reads CSARDRVGHEKLFF. The CDR3 nucleotides are TGCAGTGCTAGAGATAGGGTGGGGCATGAAAAACTGTTTTTT.

This clonotype was counted many times. The chain has TRBV5-1 and TRBJ1-4; D gene ambiguous. This CDR3 spans 14 amino acids. V dropped 4 bases and J dropped 6 bases, with 13 bases sitting between them. The germline V gene encodes CDR1 SGHRS and CDR2 YFSETQ. CDR3 in amino acids: CASSRGKRDEKLFF. As DNA, the CDR3 is TGCGCCAGCAGCCGAGGAAAGAGAGATGAAAAACTGTTTTTT.

This clonotype has ten or more counts. This sequence joins TRBV20-1 and TRBJ1-4; no definite D call. The CDR3 is 13 residues long. V was shortened by 4 bases and J by 4 bases, with 10 bases between the two germline ends. Germline-derived CDR1 and CDR2 are DFQATT and SNEGSKA (reference sequence). CDR3 DNA sequence: TGCAGTGCTATTTATACGAGTAATGAAAAACTGTTTTTT. It yields the protein CSAIYTSNEKLFF.

This clonotype was seen ten or more times. V and J are TRBV4-1 and TRBJ1-5; 7 nucleotides match TRBD1. Germline V gene sequence: CDR1 MGHRA, CDR2 YSYEKL. V lost 0 bases and J lost 7; bases outside the gene matches: 3. The CDR3 spans 14 residues. Written as DNA, the CDR3 is TGCGCCAGCAGCCAAGAAAGAGGGGGCCAGCCCCAGCATTTT. Encoded protein: CASSQERGGQPQHF.

This clonotype was observed a handful of times. This chain connects TRBV20-1 to TRBJ1-1, with D unclear. The germline V gene has CDR1 DFQATT and CDR2 SNEGSKA (reference sequence). V was pared by 5 bases and J by 1 base, with 11 bases between. CDR3 length: 13 amino acids. CDR3 coding DNA: TGCAGTGCTTCTCCCTCGGCGAACACTGAAGCTTTCTTT. This gives the protein CSASPSANTEAFF.

The sample holds many counts of this clonotype. The chain links TRBV20-1 to TRBJ1-4; TRBD1 matches at 9 bases. Per the germline V gene, CDR1 is DFQATT and CDR2 is SNEGSKA (reference sequence). This CDR3 has 13 residues. The J segment lost 11 bases and the V segment lost 5 bases, leaving 9 bases of the junction unmatched. CDR3 DNA: TGCAGTGCTCCCACAGGGGGCGCGGGGAAACTGTTTTTT. As protein: CSAPTGGAGKLFF.

This clonotype has a count of ten or more. The rearrangement joins TRBV2 to TRBJ1-2; D remains ambiguous. CDR1 is SNHLY and CDR2 is FYNNEI in the germline V gene. This CDR3 has 12 amino acids. Trimming pared 4 bases from V and 8 bases from J, leaving 11 bases between. The CDR3 nucleotides are TGTGCCAGCAGTGTGGCGCTTTACGGCTACACCTTC. Translation: CASSVALYGYTF. The whole variable domain, filled in from reference TRBV2 and TRBJ1-2, reads EPEVTQTPSHQVTQMGQEVILRCVPISNHLYFYWYRQILGQKVEFLVSFYNNEISEKSEIFDDQFSVERPDGSNFTLKIRSTKLEDSAMYFCASSVALYGYTFGSGTRLTVV.

Ten or more counts support this clonotype. The chain recombines TRBV7-9 with TRBJ2-7; D not resolved. Trimming took off 5 bases at V and 3 bases at J, with 8 bases between the two ends. CDR3 length equals 12 residues. Germline CDR1 and CDR2: SEHNR and FQNEAQ (reference sequence). The CDR3 sequence is CASSRNGYEQYF. DNA for the CDR3: TGTGCCAGCAGCCGGAATGGCTACGAGCAGTACTTC. The full variable domain, rest sourced from reference TRBV7-9 and TRBJ2-7, is DTGVSQNPRHKITKRGQNVTFRCDPISEHNRLYWYRQTLGQGPEFLTYFQNEAQLEKSRLLSDRFSAERPKGSFSTLEIQRTEQGDSAMYLCASSRNGYEQYFGPGTRLTVT.

This clonotype showed up many times. V is TRBV7-9 and J is TRBJ2-1; D is undetermined. This CDR3 spans 16 amino acids. V was clipped by 2 bases and J by 4 bases, with 15 bases between them. The germline gives CDR1 SEHNR, CDR2 FQNEAQ (reference sequence). CDR3 nucleotide sequence: TGTGCCAGCAGCTTAAGTAGGGCGGTGAGGTACAATGAGCAGTTCTTC. It encodes CASSLSRAVRYNEQFF.